Listed here are 6 T cell receptor beta chains from one sample, sequenced in a study of T cells in Graves' hyperthyroidism and ophthalmopathy. Amplified TCR beta CDR3 regions came from RNA transcripts. A first-round RT-PCR of the TCR CDR3 used the HTBI primer set. MiXCR was run by TCRdb on the multiplex PCR reads, yielding one entry per CDR3 protein. This sample has approximately 420,000 distinct CDR3 sequences, with roughly an eighth found just once. Input material: blood. Source of these receptors: a woman younger than 30 with Graves' hyperthyroidism.

Only a few counts were recorded for this clonotype. The V call is TRBV7-8, the J call TRBJ1-6; 9 bases agree with TRBD1. CDR1 is SGHVS, CDR2 FQNEAQ, per germline. The trim removed 0 bases at V and 5 bases at J, leaving 5 bases unmatched. The CDR3 is 17 amino acids. For the CDR3, the DNA is TGTGCCAGCAGCTTAGCTAGCGGGACAGGGAATAATTCACCCCTCCACTTT. Translating gives CASSLASGTGNNSPLHF.

This clonotype showed up many times. This chain links TRBV18 with TRBJ2-1; possible D gene TRBD1, 6 bases. The length of the CDR3 is 15 residues. Germline lookup yields CDR1 KGHSH and CDR2 LQKENI. V was clipped by 3 bases and J by 10 bases, with 19 bases between them. CDR3 coding DNA: TGTGCCAGCTCACCTCCCGGGACACTACTAGTGGAGCAGTTCTTC. This gives the protein CASSPPGTLLVEQFF.

This clonotype came up many times. The chain joins TRBV11-3 to TRBJ2-7; no clear D. V was cut by 0 bases and J by 4 bases, with 7 bases left in between. CDR1 and CDR2 from the germline V gene are SGHNT and YENEEA. The CDR3 sequence is 13 residues long. As DNA, the CDR3 is TGTGCCAGCAGCTTAGATTTAATATACGAGCAGTACTTC. Its translation is CASSLDLIYEQYF.

This clonotype showed up many times. The V and J genes are TRBV30 and TRBJ2-7; D is uncertain. This CDR3 spans 12 amino acids. V was clipped by 0 bases and J by 3 bases, with 6 bases between them. The germline CDR1 and CDR2 sequences are GTSNPN and SVGIG (reference sequence). CDR3 amino acids: CAWSVGRYEQYF. The CDR3, as DNA: TGTGCCTGGAGTGTGGGCCGCTACGAGCAGTACTTC.

This clonotype was observed at least ten times. The genes are TRBV18 and TRBJ2-1; D is unclear. Germline V gene sequence: CDR1 KGHSH, CDR2 LQKENI. V shed 2 bases and J shed 4 bases, with 15 bases lying between them. The CDR3 runs 16 residues. The CDR3 sequence is CASSPGVGQAYNEQFF. The CDR3 DNA follows: TGTGCCAGCTCACCAGGGGTGGGCCAGGCATACAATGAGCAGTTCTTC.

The rearrangement links TRBV6-2 or TRBV6-3 to TRBJ2-4; D perhaps matches TRBD1 (5 bases). The CDR3 sequence is 15 residues long. Germline CDR1 reads MNHEY; CDR2 reads SVGEGT. V lost 6 bases, J lost 3 bases, and 15 bases lay in between. The CDR3 DNA is TGTGCCAGCAGCCCCAAGGGGCCTATCAAAAACATTCAGTACTTC. Protein product: CASSPKGPIKNIQYF.